The next 25 T cell receptor beta chains were all read from a single sample in a study of blood T cell repertoires in COVID-19 (TCRdb year 2020). The library came from the immunoSEQ multiplex PCR assay. TCRdb holds this immuneACCESS table with in-frame rearrangements only. Some clones are missing; in checked studies, unresolved V genes explain under half, and the rest has no known cause. A total of 310,000 or so clones appear in this sample, 91% of them only once. The ten largest make up 2.2% of the sample. Sequencing was performed on peripheral blood. These receptors were collected from a woman aged 25 to 39 with COVID-19, enrolled during active disease.

About this clone itself: Sequence at one end of the junction differs from germline and may be a read error. The V and J genes are TRBV12-3 or TRBV12-4 and TRBJ2-1; D is unresolved. This CDR3 region has 12 residues. The CDR3 nucleotides are TGTGCCAGCAGACTGGAGACCAATGGGCAGTTCTTC. Its protein product is CASRLETNGQFF.

V is TRBV12-3 or TRBV12-4 and J is TRBJ1-1; TRBD1 agrees at 8 bases. The CDR3 has 12 amino acids. J gave up 6 bases and V 5 bases, and 2 bases lay outside the gene matches. CDR3 sequence: CASSPTGAEAFF. CDR3 in DNA: TGTGCCAGCAGTCCGACAGGGGCTGAAGCTTTCTTT.

The gene calls are TRBV4-2 and TRBJ2-3, with D possibly being TRBD1 (5 bases). The V end lost 0 bases, the J end lost 5 bases, and 15 bases lay between the germline ends. The CDR3 consists of 16 residues. CDR1 LGHNA and CDR2 YNFKEQ come from the germline V gene. CDR3 residues: CASSQDGVGAVDTQYF. The DNA of the CDR3 is TGTGCCAGCAGCCAAGATGGGGTTGGGGCCGTAGATACGCAGTATTTT.

This clone was observed once. The rearrangement joins TRBV5-4 to TRBJ1-2; the match to TRBD1 covers 9 bases. The length of the CDR3 is 14 residues. The germline CDR1 and CDR2 sequences are SGHNT and YYREEE (reference sequence). J lost 3 bases, V lost 4 bases, and 4 bases had no gene match. CDR3: CASSGRTGDYGYTF. DNA for the CDR3: TGTGCCAGCAGCGGGCGGACAGGGGACTATGGCTACACCTTC.

CDR3 sequence reads: CASSSTESTGELFF. The DNA for the CDR3 is TGTGCCAGCAGTTCGACGGAGTCAACCGGGGAGCTGTTTTTT. J is TRBJ2-2 and V is TRBV27; D gene uncertain. Deletions cut 4 bases from V and 5 bases from J, with 11 bases between. Germline V lookup: CDR1 MNHEY, CDR2 SMNVEV (reference sequence). The CDR3 has 14 residues.

This rearrangement joins TRBV30 to TRBJ2-4; TRBD2 aligns across 10 bases. V gave up 0 bases and J gave up 15 bases; unmatched junction bases: 14. Germline CDR1 is GTSNPN and CDR2 is SVGIG (reference sequence). The CDR3 is 15 residues long. The CDR3 sequence is CAWSVGSSGSEVRYF. CDR3 coding DNA: TGTGCCTGGAGTGTCGGGTCTAGCGGGAGTGAAGTTAGGTACTTC.

This clone was counted a single time. The genes are TRBV29-1 and TRBJ2-7, with a possible D match to TRBD2 (5 bases). The CDR3 is 14 residues long. Germline loops: CDR1 SQVTM, CDR2 ANQGSEA. V dropped 4 bases and J dropped 0 bases, with 13 bases sitting between them. The CDR3 spells CSVVQRINSYEQYF. Here the CDR3 DNA reads TGCAGCGTTGTCCAGCGGATCAACTCCTACGAGCAGTACTTC.

The chain is built from TRBV2 and TRBJ2-1; 8 bases fit TRBD2. Trimming cost V 5 bases and J 5 bases; bases outside gene matches: 5. This CDR3 comprises 14 residues. Germline assignment: CDR1 SNHLY and CDR2 FYNNEI. The CDR3 region is CASSPGLGDNEQFF. The CDR3, as DNA: TGTGCCAGCAGTCCGGGACTAGGGGACAATGAGCAGTTCTTC.

The rearrangement uses TRBV7-9 and TRBJ1-2, with D perhaps matching TRBD1 (5 bases). CDR1 and CDR2 from the germline V gene are SEHNR and FQNEAQ (reference sequence). This CDR3 comprises 14 residues. With 5 bases removed from V and 1 base from J, the gap between germline ends came to 11 bases. The CDR3 sequence: CASSPDSLNYGYTF. The CDR3 region has the DNA TGTGCCAGCAGCCCCGACAGTCTTAACTATGGCTACACCTTC. Full variable domain (outside the CDR3, taken from reference TRBV7-9 and TRBJ1-2): DTGVSQNPRHKITKRGQNVTFRCDPISEHNRLYWYRQTLGQGPEFLTYFQNEAQLEKSRLLSDRFSAERPKGSFSTLEIQRTEQGDSAMYLCASSPDSLNYGYTFGSGTRLTVV.

The rearrangement joins TRBV30 to TRBJ1-5, with TRBD1 matching 10 bases. Per the germline V gene, CDR1 is GTSNPN and CDR2 is SVGIG (reference sequence). Germline trimming cut 1 base from V and 6 bases from J; bases unmatched to any gene: 3. The CDR3 has 14 amino acids. In nucleotides, the CDR3 is TGTGCCTGGAGTGAGACAGGGGGCGGTCAGCCCCAGCATTTT. This gives the protein CAWSETGGGQPQHF.

The V and J genes are TRBV9 and TRBJ2-1; the match to TRBD2 covers 7 bases. V was clipped by 3 bases and J by 5 bases; unmatched bases: 8. This CDR3 spans 15 amino acids. In germline, CDR1 is SGDLS, CDR2 YYNGEE. The CDR3 nucleotides read TGTGCCAGCAGCGGCGGAGCGGGGACTGACAATGAGCAGTTCTTC. It encodes CASSGGAGTDNEQFF.

V is TRBV18 and J is TRBJ2-1; 9 positions agree with TRBD2. The CDR3 contains 15 residues. Looked up from germline, CDR1 is KGHSH and CDR2 is LQKENI. V was pared by 3 bases and J by 5 bases, with 5 bases of the junction left unmatched. CDR3 sequence: CASSPRLAGNNEQFF. In DNA, the CDR3 is TGTGCCAGCTCACCTCGGCTAGCGGGGAACAATGAGCAGTTCTTC.

V gene TRBV5-4 combines with J gene TRBJ1-2; a weak D match, TRBD1 (5 bases). The V end lost 4 bases, the J end lost 8 bases, and 9 bases lay between the germline ends. This CDR3 is 11 amino acids long. Per germline, CDR1 SGHNT and CDR2 YYREEE (reference sequence). The CDR3 DNA reads TGTGCCAGCAGCGGGGGGTCCGGCTACACCTTC. It specifies CASSGGSGYTF.

This chain uses TRBV28 with TRBJ2-7, with 7 bases identical to TRBD1. CDR3 size: 16 residues. The J segment lost 1 base and the V segment lost 4 bases, leaving 10 bases of the junction unmatched. Germline CDR1 is MDHEN and CDR2 is SYDVKM. CDR3 region: CASSSPGQQLSYEQYF. The CDR3 DNA follows: TGTGCCAGCAGTTCCCCGGGACAGCAGTTATCCTACGAGCAGTACTTC.

This chain uses TRBV24-1 with TRBJ1-2; D might be TRBD1 (5 bases). CDR3 length equals 15 residues. Germline V CDR1 and CDR2: KGHDR, SFDVKD. Trimming left V 3 bases short and J 7 bases short, with 17 bases between. DNA of the CDR3: TGTGCCACCAGTGATCCACGGGGGAGTCGGGGTGGCTACACCTTC. Protein: CATSDPRGSRGGYTF.

This clone has just one count. The chain joins TRBV10-3 to TRBJ2-6, with 8 positions matching TRBD2. There are 21 residues in the CDR3. Per germline, CDR1 ENHRY and CDR2 SYGVKD. Germline trimming cut 0 bases from V and 0 bases from J; bases unmatched to any gene: 13. The CDR3 nucleotides are TGTGCCATCAGTGAGTCTGGTCGGAGGCTAGCGGGTCCCTCTGGGGCCAACGTCCTGACTTTC. Residues: CAISESGRRLAGPSGANVLTF.

The chain carries TRBV5-5 and TRBJ1-2; 9 bases are shared with TRBD1. Germline trimming cut 2 bases from V and 3 bases from J; bases unmatched to any gene: 5. Germline CDR1 is SGHKS and CDR2 is YYEKEE (reference sequence). The CDR3 length is 15 residues. The CDR3: CASSLSTGGDYGYTF. The CDR3, as DNA: TGTGCCAGCAGCTTATCGACAGGGGGGGACTATGGCTACACCTTC.

The genes are TRBV5-1 and TRBJ1-2; D is possibly TRBD1 (5 bases). Trimming pared 0 bases from V and 5 bases from J, leaving 8 bases between. The germline V gene has CDR1 SGHRS and CDR2 YFSETQ. The CDR3 has 13 amino acids. DNA for the CDR3: TGCGCCAGCAGCTTGGACAGGATTTATGGCTACACCTTC. Protein sequence: CASSLDRIYGYTF.

The CDR3 reads CASSFGGGNTIYF. The CDR3, as DNA: TGTGCCAGCAGTTTTGGTGGCGGAAACACCATATATTTT. The chain couples TRBV12-3 or TRBV12-4 to TRBJ1-3; the D is unclear. The ends were cut back, 3 bases at V and 4 bases at J, with 7 bases in the middle. The CDR3 has 13 amino acids.

This clone showed up just once. V is TRBV28 and J is TRBJ1-5; D unresolved. The CDR3 is 15 amino acids. The germline V gene encodes CDR1 MDHEN and CDR2 SYDVKM. V was shortened by 5 bases and J by 0 bases, with 11 bases between the two germline ends. CDR3 nucleotide sequence: TGTGCCAGCAGTGTCCGGGGTCTTAGCAATCAGCCCCAGCATTTT. This gives the protein CASSVRGLSNQPQHF.

The chain couples TRBV7-3 to TRBJ1-3; possibly TRBD1 for D (5 bases). The CDR3 is 15 amino acids. Germline V gene lookup returns CDR1 SGHTA and CDR2 FQGTGA. Trimming took off 2 bases at V and 4 bases at J, with 12 bases between the two ends. The CDR3 sequence: CASSLGTGPGNTIYF. The DNA of the CDR3 is TGTGCCAGCAGCTTAGGAACAGGTCCAGGAAACACCATATATTTT.

The table lists this clone with a few counts. The chain recombines TRBV19 with TRBJ1-4, with D unclear. Germline CDR1 is LNHDA and CDR2 is SQIVND (reference sequence). CDR3 length: 16 amino acids. The V end was cut by 5 bases, the J end by 8 bases, with 21 bases between. Here the CDR3 reads CASSAARGTAYEKLFF. CDR3 coding DNA: TGTGCCAGTAGTGCGGCTCGGGGTACGGCCTACGAAAAACTGTTTTTT.

This chain uses TRBV4-1 with TRBJ2-3; 13 bases agree with TRBD2. V lost 6 bases, J lost 0 bases, and 9 bases stayed unmatched. The CDR3 loop spans 18 amino acids. The germline gives CDR1 MGHRA, CDR2 YSYEKL. Here the CDR3 reads CASRGPGLAGRSTDTQYF. The CDR3 DNA follows: TGCGCCAGCAGAGGGCCGGGACTAGCGGGAAGAAGCACAGATACGCAGTATTTT.

This clone appeared once. This chain uses TRBV5-6 with TRBJ1-1; no clear D gene. Trimming shortened V by 1 base and J by 1 base, and 5 bases separated the two germline ends. The CDR3 contains 13 residues. Germline V lookup: CDR1 SGHDT, CDR2 YYEEEE. The CDR3 DNA reads TGTGCCAGCAGCTTGAGGAGGAACACTGAAGCTTTCTTT. It translates to CASSLRRNTEAFF.

In its sample, this clone was seen once. This chain connects TRBV18 to TRBJ2-1, with 10 bases that match TRBD1. The CDR3 covers 15 residues. V lost 2 bases to trimming and J lost 6 bases; unmatched junction nucleotides: 4. Germline CDR1 is KGHSH and CDR2 is LQKENI. The CDR3 protein is CASSPFGTGANEQFF. CDR3 coding DNA: TGTGCCAGCTCACCATTTGGGACAGGGGCCAATGAGCAGTTCTTC.